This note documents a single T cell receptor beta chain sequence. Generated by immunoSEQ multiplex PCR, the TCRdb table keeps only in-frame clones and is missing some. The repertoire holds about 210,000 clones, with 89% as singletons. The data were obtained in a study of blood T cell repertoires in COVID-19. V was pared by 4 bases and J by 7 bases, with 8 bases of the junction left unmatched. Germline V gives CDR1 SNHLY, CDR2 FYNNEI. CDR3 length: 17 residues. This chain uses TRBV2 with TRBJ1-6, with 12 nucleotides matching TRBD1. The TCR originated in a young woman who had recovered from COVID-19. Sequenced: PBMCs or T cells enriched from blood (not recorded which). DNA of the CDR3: TGTGCCAGCAGTGGGTCGGGACAGGGGGCTTCAAATTCACCCCTCCACTTT. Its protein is CASSGSGQGASNSPLHF.